Shown below are 9 T cell receptor beta chains from a single sample sequenced in a study of blood T cells in healthy people across ages. The second PCR ran 7 to 11 cycles with a sample-barcoded 5' primer and J-beta primers. TCRdb reprocessed the 5' RACE reads via MiXCR and lists one record per CDR3 protein. The sample carries over a million distinct CDR3 sequences, around 43% recorded once. Input material: blood. The receptor set was obtained from a woman aged 55-70 years in good health.

Turning to this clonotype: A much larger clone lies one base from this, so it may be a read error. In DNA form, the CDR3 reads TGTGCCAGCAGTTGGGACAGGAACTATGGCTACACCTTC. As protein: CASSWDRNYGYTF. This chain uses TRBV27 with TRBJ1-2; 8 nucleotides line up with TRBD1. Germline assignment: CDR1 MNHEY and CDR2 SMNVEV (reference sequence). The CDR3 extends over 13 amino acids. V dropped 4 bases and J dropped 2; count of bases not matched to a gene: 0.

As to this clonotype: A much larger clone lies one base from this, so it may be a read error. V and J are TRBV12-3 or TRBV12-4 and TRBJ2-5; no reliable D call. The tail of the sequence fits TRBJ2-7 better, so the J call may be wrong. This CDR3 comprises 11 residues. The CDR3 region is CASSFSAEQYF. Here the CDR3 DNA reads TGTGCCAGCAGCTTCAGCGCCGAGCAGTACTTC.

The chain is built from TRBV18 and TRBJ2-2, with D unclear. The V and J ends lost 4 bases and 3 bases respectively, with 9 bases between them. The CDR3 runs 14 residues. Germline CDR1 is KGHSH and CDR2 is LQKENI. The CDR3 loop is CASSQVEDTGELFF. In DNA, the CDR3 is TGTGCCAGCTCACAAGTAGAGGACACCGGGGAGCTGTTTTTT.

CDR3 bases: TGTGCCTGCAGCAAACCGGACAGGGGAAGAACTAGCGGGAGGGCCTATGCAGATACGCAGTATTTT. Its translation is CACSKPDRGRTSGRAYADTQYF. The rearrangement joins TRBV21-1 to TRBJ2-3; the table's D call, TRBD2, was not checked against the DNA. TRBV21-1 is a pseudogene segment. This CDR3 has 22 residues.

The chain couples TRBV27 to TRBJ1-1, with unresolved D. V lost 1 base, J lost 2 bases, and 11 bases lay in between. In germline, CDR1 is MNHEY, CDR2 SMNVEV (reference sequence). This CDR3 has 15 amino acids. The CDR3 is CASSLYPEINTEAFF. The DNA of the CDR3 is TGTGCCAGCAGTTTATACCCGGAGATTAACACTGAAGCTTTCTTT.

The chain combines TRBV10-1 with TRBJ2-7; a weak D match, TRBD2 (5 bases). V lost 6 bases and J 2 bases, leaving 14 bases between the germline ends. Germline lookup yields CDR1 WNHNN and CDR2 SYGVQD (reference sequence). The CDR3 covers 14 residues. The CDR3 protein is CASSRSGITYEQYF. The DNA of the CDR3 is TGCGCCAGCAGCCGGTCGGGGATAACCTACGAGCAGTACTTC.

The CDR3 here is CSIRGTASNEKLFF. The CDR3 bases are TGCAGCATAAGAGGGACAGCCTCTAATGAAAAACTGTTTTTT. The chain uses TRBV29-1 and TRBJ1-4, with TRBD1 matching over 7 bases. CDR3 size: 14 residues. The V gene's germline CDR1 is SQVTM and CDR2 ANQGSEA. Trimming cost V 8 bases and J 3 bases; bases outside gene matches: 9.

Remarks on this clonotype: One junction end disagrees with the germline gene, perhaps due to a read error. The J gene is TRBJ2-1, the V gene TRBV29-1; the D is unclear. Per the germline V gene, CDR1 is SQVTM and CDR2 is ANQGSEA. This CDR3 contains 12 residues. CDR3 protein: CGVEDRYSRQFF. CDR3 in DNA: TGCGGCGTTGAAGATCGCTACTCCCGTCAGTTCTTC.

The chain is built from TRBV29-1 and TRBJ2-5; 9 nucleotides align to TRBD2. Trimming took 4 bases from V and 2 from J; bases not matched to a gene: 5. Germline V gene data show CDR1 as SQVTM and CDR2 as ANQGSEA. This CDR3 contains 14 residues. DNA for the CDR3: TGCAGCGTTGTGGATAGCGGGGGACAAGAGACCCAGTACTTC. As protein: CSVVDSGGQETQYF.